This T cell receptor beta chain was profiled in a study of naive and memory T cell subsets. Germline assignment: CDR1 MNHEY and CDR2 SVGAGI. The CDR3 runs 15 residues. Trimming removed 0 bases from V and 1 base from J, with 9 bases in between. Four PCR rounds used nested alpha and beta constant region primers plus the SP2 primer. TCRdb fed the 5' RACE reads into MiXCR, producing one record per CDR3 protein. The profile covers tens of thousands of distinct CDR3 sequences, with about 4.8% appearing a single time and around 0.84% taken by the ten largest. A UMI-containing oligonucleotide was joined by 3' ligation to the TCR cDNA template.

This receptor was taken from a female donor in good health. V is TRBV6-5 and J is TRBJ1-1; no clear D gene. DNA for the CDR3: TGTGCCAGCAGTTACTCGACGGCCGCGAACACTGAAGCTTTCTTT. Protein product: CASSYSTAANTEAFF.